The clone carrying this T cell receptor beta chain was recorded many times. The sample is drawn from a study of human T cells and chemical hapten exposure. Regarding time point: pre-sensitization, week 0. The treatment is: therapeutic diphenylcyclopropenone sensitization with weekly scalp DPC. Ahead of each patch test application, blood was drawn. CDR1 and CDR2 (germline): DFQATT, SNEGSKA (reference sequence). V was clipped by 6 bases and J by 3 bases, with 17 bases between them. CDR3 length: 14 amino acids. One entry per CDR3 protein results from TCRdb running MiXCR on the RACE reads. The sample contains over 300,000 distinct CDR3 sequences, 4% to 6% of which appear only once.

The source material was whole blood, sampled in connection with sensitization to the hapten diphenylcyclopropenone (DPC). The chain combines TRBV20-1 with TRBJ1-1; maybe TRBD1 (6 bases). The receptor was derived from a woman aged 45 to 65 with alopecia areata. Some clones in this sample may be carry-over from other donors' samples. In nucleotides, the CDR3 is TGCAGTGCGAAGCCAAAGGGGGTGGACACTGAAGCTTTCTTT. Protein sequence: CSAKPKGVDTEAFF.